This entry lists 19 T cell receptor beta chains sequenced from one sample in a study of blood T cell repertoires in COVID-19. Measured with immunoSEQ multiplex PCR; TCRdb has only the in-frame clones, and not every one. Here the sample spans more than 300,000 clones, 88% being singletons. Sequencing was carried out using PBMCs or T cells enriched from blood (not recorded which). The source of these receptors is a woman aged 18-29 years who had recovered from COVID-19.

The chain employs TRBV5-6 and TRBJ1-1; D unclear. CDR3 length: 12 amino acids. The germline V gene has CDR1 SGHDT and CDR2 YYEEEE. V was trimmed by 5 bases and J by 0 bases, leaving 5 bases between them. As DNA, the CDR3 is TGTGCCAGCAGTAACATGAACACTGAAGCTTTCTTT. Protein: CASSNMNTEAFF.

The table lists this clone with a few counts. This chain joins TRBV18 and TRBJ2-7, with 12 positions matching TRBD2. This CDR3 spans 17 amino acids. Per germline, CDR1 KGHSH and CDR2 LQKENI. With V trimmed by 6 bases and J by 0 bases, 9 bases remained unmatched. In DNA, the CDR3 is TGTGCCAGCTCTCCGGGACTAGCGGGCGAAATCTCCTACGAGCAGTACTTC. Residues: CASSPGLAGEISYEQYF. Using reference TRBV18 and TRBJ2-7 for the parts outside the CDR3, the full variable domain is NAGVMQNPRHLVRRRGQEARLRCSPMKGHSHVYWYRQLPEEGLKFMVYLQKENIIDESGMPKERFSAEFPKEGPSILRIQQVVRGDSAAYFCASSPGLAGEISYEQYFGPGTRLTVT.

This clone turned up a few times. The chain joins TRBV7-9 to TRBJ2-2; TRBD1 might be the D (6 bases). V was clipped by 5 bases and J by 1 base, with 14 bases between them. The length of the CDR3 is 16 residues. Germline lookup yields CDR1 SEHNR and CDR2 FQNEAQ (reference sequence). CDR3 in amino acids: CASSPPGHGNTGELFF. CDR3 nucleotides: TGTGCCAGCAGCCCCCCGGGACACGGGAACACCGGGGAGCTGTTTTTT.

This rearrangement joins TRBV3-1 (or the pseudogene TRBV3-2) to TRBJ1-4, with D unclear. CDR1 LGHDT and CDR2 YNNKEL come from the germline V gene (reference sequence). The CDR3 length is 12 residues. Trimming shortened V by 5 bases and J by 10 bases, and 11 bases separated the two germline ends. The CDR3 DNA reads TGTGCCAGCAGCGAGGAGGCGGGAAAACTGTTTTTT. It encodes CASSEEAGKLFF.

The rearrangement joins TRBV2 to TRBJ1-5; 9 bases line up with TRBD1. The CDR3 is 15 residues long. Germline CDR1 is SNHLY and CDR2 is FYNNEI. J lost 6 bases, V lost 4 bases, and 7 bases had no gene match. CDR3 in DNA: TGTGCCAGCAGTGTCGGACAGGGGATGGTTCAGCCCCAGCATTTT. Protein sequence: CASSVGQGMVQPQHF.

This clone occurred once. The rearrangement uses TRBV5-1 and TRBJ2-4; 8 bases agree with TRBD1. The trim removed 0 bases at V and 9 bases at J, leaving 8 bases unmatched. Germline CDR1 reads SGHRS; CDR2 reads YFSETQ. The CDR3 extends over 15 amino acids. In DNA, the CDR3 is TGCGCCAGCAGCTTGGGGGCCCAGACAGGGGTCATTCAGTACTTC. Amino acid sequence: CASSLGAQTGVIQYF.

The V and J genes are TRBV6-5 and TRBJ1-4; TRBD1 matches 10 bases. Per the germline V gene, CDR1 is MNHEY and CDR2 is SVGAGI. CDR3 size: 14 residues. Unmatched junction bases numbered 6, after V lost 6 bases and J lost 8 bases. The CDR3 here is CASSRQGAWEKLFF. In nucleotides, the CDR3 is TGTGCCAGCAGCCGACAGGGGGCTTGGGAAAAACTGTTTTTT.

The chain joins TRBV19 to TRBJ1-1, with TRBD1 as a possible D gene (6 bases). V lost 5 bases and J 0 bases, leaving 7 bases between the germline ends. Germline CDR1 LNHDA, CDR2 SQIVND (reference sequence). The CDR3 runs to 13 residues. The chain's CDR3 is CASSYRVNTEAFF. CDR3 DNA: TGTGCCAGTAGTTACAGGGTGAACACTGAAGCTTTCTTT. The whole variable domain, remainder taken from reference TRBV19 and TRBJ1-1, is DGGITQSPKYLFRKEGQNVTLSCEQNLNHDAMYWYRQDPGQGLRLIYYSQIVNDFQKGDIAEGYSVSREKKESFPLTVTSAQKNPTAFYLCASSYRVNTEAFFGQGTRLTVV.

The V and J genes are TRBV19 and TRBJ2-3; TRBD1 is a possible D gene (5 bases). In germline, CDR1 is LNHDA, CDR2 SQIVND (reference sequence). With 5 bases removed from V and 2 bases from J, the gap between germline ends came to 8 bases. The CDR3 covers 13 residues. The CDR3 bases are TGTGCCAGTAGTTCCAGGGCCACAGATACGCAGTATTTT. Translating it yields CASSSRATDTQYF.

J is TRBJ2-2 and V is TRBV6-5, with D perhaps TRBD2 (5 bases). CDR1 and CDR2 from the germline V gene are MNHEY and SVGAGI. V lost 11 bases and J 3 bases, leaving 10 bases between the germline ends. The CDR3 extends over 12 amino acids. CDR3 bases: TGTGCCGGGAGACGGTACACCGGGGAGCTGTTTTTT. Protein product: CAGRRYTGELFF.

In its sample, this clone was seen once. This chain joins TRBV11-3 and TRBJ1-2, with D possibly matching TRBD1 (5 bases). This CDR3 contains 12 residues. The V gene's germline CDR1 is SGHNT and CDR2 YENEEA. V shed 5 bases and J shed 4 bases, with 8 bases lying between them. CDR3 region: CASSGGAYGYTF. The CDR3 region has the DNA TGTGCCAGCAGCGGAGGGGCCTATGGCTACACCTTC.

The sample holds one count of this clone. The chain has TRBV4-3 and TRBJ1-6; 10 bases agree with TRBD1. V trimming: 4 bases; J trimming: 8 bases; junction bases outside the gene matches: 2. This CDR3 has 14 residues. Germline CDR1 LGHNA, CDR2 YSLEER. The CDR3 sequence is CASSRGQGYSPLHF. The CDR3, as DNA: TGCGCCAGCAGCCGGGGACAGGGGTATTCACCCCTCCACTTT.

This clone was recorded a few times. This rearrangement joins TRBV27 to TRBJ1-6; D might be TRBD1 (6 bases). V lost 2 bases and J 4 bases, leaving 9 bases between the germline ends. The V gene's germline CDR1 is MNHEY and CDR2 SMNVEV (reference sequence). The CDR3 is 15 residues long. The CDR3, as DNA: TGTGCCAGCAGTTTACCTACAGGGTATAATTCACCCCTCCACTTT. Its protein is CASSLPTGYNSPLHF.

This chain connects TRBV7-3 to TRBJ1-6; tentatively, D is TRBD1 (5 bases). Germline-derived CDR1 and CDR2 are SGHTA and FQGTGA. This CDR3 comprises 18 residues. Trimming took 3 bases from V and 5 from J, leaving 20 bases between them. The CDR3 is CASSFRPIGGENNSPLHF. The CDR3 DNA reads as TGTGCCAGCAGCTTCCGCCCCATCGGGGGTGAGAATAATTCACCCCTCCACTTT.

The chain carries TRBV5-4 and TRBJ2-1; 8 positions match TRBD2. This CDR3 is built from 17 residues. CDR1 is SGHNT and CDR2 is YYREEE in the germline V gene (reference sequence). The junction had 5 bases not matched to a gene; V was cut back by 0 bases and J by 0 bases. In DNA form, the CDR3 reads TGTGCCAGCAGCTTGGGTGGCGGGGGGAACTCCTACAATGAGCAGTTCTTC. The encoded protein is CASSLGGGGNSYNEQFF.

The chain has TRBV6-2 or TRBV6-3 and TRBJ1-1; D is unclear. Trimming cost V 2 bases and J 6 bases, with 13 bases left between them. The CDR3 spans 14 residues. Germline CDR1 MNHEY, CDR2 SVGEGT. CDR3 loop: CASSYGNLGAEAFF. The CDR3 DNA follows: TGTGCCAGCAGTTACGGGAACCTCGGGGCTGAAGCTTTCTTT.

This clone was found once. The chain links TRBV12-3 or TRBV12-4 to TRBJ1-4; tentatively, D is TRBD1 (5 bases). The V end lost 8 bases, the J end lost 8 bases, and 12 bases lay between the germline ends. The CDR3 runs 12 residues. This chain's CDR3 is CASGGGGEKLFF. The CDR3 DNA follows: TGTGCCAGCGGGGGTGGAGGGGAAAAACTGTTTTTT.

V and J are TRBV19 and TRBJ1-2; a possible D gene is TRBD1 (5 bases). CDR1 and CDR2 from the germline V gene are LNHDA and SQIVND (reference sequence). Between the trimmed V and J ends, which lost 3 bases and 5 bases, there was a span of 19 bases. The CDR3 is 16 amino acids. The CDR3, as DNA: TGTGCCAGTAGTATCCCCCCCTTCGACAGCCCGTATGGCTACACCTTC. It translates to CASSIPPFDSPYGYTF.

The chain carries TRBV7-3 and TRBJ2-5, with D possibly TRBD2 on 6 matching bases. The CDR3 totals 13 residues. Per the germline V gene, CDR1 is SGHTA and CDR2 is FQGTGA. The germline V and J ends were trimmed by 2 bases and 4 bases, with 8 bases remaining between them. The CDR3 is CASSLGGSETQYF. DNA for the CDR3: TGTGCCAGCAGCTTAGGGGGGTCAGAGACCCAGTACTTC.